A selection of T cell receptor beta chains follows, all from one sample in a study of tumor-infiltrating lymphocytes in primary liver carcinoma. TCRdb re-called the multiplex PCR reads with MiXCR, one entry per CDR3 protein. This sample has 90,000 to 100,000 distinct CDR3 sequences, with about three quarters found just once. The specimen sequenced was liver tumor tissue from sampling region 5. These receptors came from a woman aged 60 to 75 with primary liver carcinoma and hepatitis B virus infection. Each CDR3 is given with its conserved first and last residue. A D gene is named only where the DNA matches it firmly. Clone size appears in some rows only: once, few, many, or a class for an expanded clone.

>.|few|TRBJ2-1|TRBV19
CASSSDSEPYNEQFF
TGTGCCAGTAGTTCGGACTCCGAGCCTTACAATGAGCAGTTCTTC
>TRBD2|.|TRBJ2-5|TRBV10-3
CAISAGPGLAGDRETQYF
TGTGCCATCAGTGCGGGTCCGGGACTAGCGGGAGATAGGGAGACCCAATACTTC
>.|once|TRBJ1-1|TRBV5-1
CTSSTAGTMSTEAFF
TGCACCAGCAGCACCGCCGGGACCATGAGCACTGAAGCTTTCTTT
>TRBD2|many|TRBJ2-1|TRBV7-3
CASSARAGGTAEQFF
TGTGCCAGCAGCGCACGAGCGGGGGGTACGGCTGAGCAGTTCTTC
>.|.|TRBJ2-1|TRBV5-1
CASSLASGYNDQFF
TGCGCCAGCAGCTTGGCTTCAGGGTACAATGATCAGTTCTTC
>.|.|TRBJ2-7|TRBV11-2
CASTPTYTGPSSYEQYF
TGTGCCAGCACTCCAACCTATACAGGGCCTAGCTCCTACGAACAGTACTTC
>.|.|TRBJ2-2|TRBV11-2
CASSFGTASATWELFF
TGTGCCAGTAGCTTTGGTACGGCTAGCGCAACCTGGGAGCTGTTTTTT
>.|.|TRBJ2-7|TRBV11-2
CASSDPLYEHYF
TGTGCCAGCAGTGACCCCCTATACGAGCACTACTTC
>TRBD1|many|TRBJ1-2|TRBV28
CASSFWDSNYGYTF
TGTGCCAGCAGTTTCTGGGACAGTAACTATGGCTACACCTTC
>TRBD2|.|TRBJ2-4|TRBV29-1
CSLGGGSAKNIQYF
TGCAGCCTTGGGGGGGGGTCAGCCAAAAACATTCAGTACTTC
>.|.|TRBJ2-7|TRBV5-1
CASSLEGDSYEQYF
TGCGCCAGCAGCTTGGAGGGAGACTCCTACGAACAGTACTTC
>.|.|TRBJ2-3|TRBV11-2
CASTSGGLTYTSDTQYF
TGCGCCAGCACCTCAGGGGGACTAACGTACACGTCAGATACGCAGTATTTT
>.|.|TRBJ1-6|TRBV29-1
CNAGRGGNSPLHF
TGCAACGCCGGACGTGGTGGGAATTCACCCCTCCACTTT
>.|many|TRBJ2-1|TRBV5-6
CASSLADWDEQFF
TGTGCCAGCAGCTTGGCCGATTGGGATGAGCAGTTCTTC
>TRBD2|.|TRBJ2-4|TRBV6-1
CASTREGELAKNIQYF
TGTGCCAGCACCCGGGAGGGGGAGCTAGCCAAAAACATTCAGTACTTC
>.|medium-sized|TRBJ2-6|TRBV28
CASTAPLSGANVLTF
TGTGCCAGCACGGCACCGCTCTCTGGGGCCAACGTCCTGACTTTC
>TRBD1|.|TRBJ1-5|TRBV11-2
CPSNLGQGGDPQHF
TGTCCCAGCAACTTGGGACAGGGGGGGGATCCCCAGCATTTT
>.|.|TRBJ1-1|TRBV11-2
CAGRFGGKDYF
TGTGCCGGCAGATTTGGAGGGAAGGACTATTTT
>.|.|TRBJ2-4|TRBV18
CASSPRDLAKNIQNF
TGTGCCAGCTCACCACGGGACCTAGCCAAAAACATTCAGAACTTC
>TRBD1|.|TRBJ1-3|TRBV11-2
CASSSHPDRGAYPGNTIYF
TGTGCCAGCAGCTCACACCCGGACAGGGGAGCGTATCCTGGAAACACCATATATTTT
>TRBD1|.|TRBJ2-3|TRBV7-9
CASSLRGTGRTDTQYF
TGTGCCAGCAGCTTAAGGGGGACAGGACGCACAGATACGCAGTATTTT
>.|many|TRBJ2-2|TRBV29-1
CSVAPQMSTGELFF
TGCAGCGTTGCGCCCCAGATGAGTACCGGGGAGCTGTTTTTT
>.|.|TRBJ2-3|TRBV28
CASGSLPTDTQFF
TGTGCCTCAGGGAGCTTGCCCACAGATACGCAGTTTTTT
>TRBD1|.|TRBJ1-5|TRBV6-6
CAGSYGGQVRGSNQPQHF
TGTGCCGGCAGTTACGGCGGACAGGTACGGGGTAGCAATCAGCCCCAGCATTTT
>.|many|TRBJ2-7|TRBV28
CASSLAHRYEQYF
TGTGCCAGCAGTTTGGCACACCGCTACGAGCAGTACTTC
>.|few|TRBJ1-5|TRBV12-3/TRBV12-4
CASSLRDSNQPQHF
TGTGCCAGCAGTCTCAGGGATAGCAATCAGCCCCAGCATTTT
>.|.|TRBJ2-7|TRBV5-6
CASGRQESYEQYF
TGTGCTAGCGGCAGACAGGAGTCCTACGAGCAGTACTTC
>TRBD2|.|TRBJ2-5|TRBV6-5
CAIGRGCAETQYF
TGCGCCATCGGGCGGGGGTGCGCCGAGACCCAGTACTTC
>TRBD2|.|TRBJ2-2|TRBV5-1
CVSSLAGAGGLTGELFF
TGCGTCAGCAGCTTGGCCGGAGCGGGAGGATTGACCGGGGAGCTGTTTTTT
>.|few|TRBJ1-6|TRBV11-2
CASSFVMSSSLHF
TGTGCCAGCAGCTTCGTAATGAGTTCATCCCTCCACTTT
>TRBD2|.|TRBJ2-1|TRBV6-6
CASSAGTSGSCVDEQFF
TGTGCCAGCAGTGCCGGGACTAGTGGGAGCTGCGTCGATGAGCAGTTCTTC
>.|many|TRBJ2-1|TRBV5-4
CASSSRWDPDNEQFF
TGTGCCAGCAGCTCCCGCTGGGACCCGGACAATGAGCAGTTCTTC
>.|.|TRBJ2-1|TRBV19
CASSTGEGGGYNEQFF
TGTGCCAGTAGTACTGGGGAGGGGGGTGGCTACAATGAGCAGTTCTTC
>TRBD1|few|TRBJ1-4|TRBV2
CASGDRGTHEKLFF
TGTGCCAGCGGGGACAGGGGAACCCATGAAAAACTGTTTTTT
>.|many|TRBJ2-5|TRBV5-1
CASSLEGSQETQYF
TGCGCCAGCAGCTTGGAAGGGAGCCAAGAGACCCAGTACTTC
>TRBD1|.|TRBJ2-3|TRBV29-1
CSAGGPGQGTSTDTQYF
TGCAGTGCTGGCGGGCCGGGACAGGGAACTAGCACAGATACGCAGTATTTT
>TRBD2|.|TRBJ2-1|TRBV12-3/TRBV12-4
CASSLTSGGSLLRNEQFF
TGTGCCAGCAGTTTAACGTCCGGCGGGAGTCTTCTTCGCAATGAGCAGTTCTTC
>TRBD2|.|TRBJ2-7|TRBV12-3/TRBV12-4
CTNKAAGGYEQYF
TGTACCAACAAAGCAGCGGGAGGCTACGAGCAGTACTTC
>.|.|TRBJ2-5|TRBV11-2
CVSSLRETQYF
TGTGTCAGTAGCTTACGTGAGACCCAGTACTTC
>TRBD1|.|TRBJ2-5|TRBV5-4
CASNPGQTPSRETRYF
TGTGCCAGCAACCCGGGACAGACACCTTCAAGGGAGACCCGGTACTTC
>.|.|TRBJ1-1|TRBV20-1
CSATQTNTEAFF
TGCAGTGCTACCCAGACGAACACTGAAGCTTTCTTT